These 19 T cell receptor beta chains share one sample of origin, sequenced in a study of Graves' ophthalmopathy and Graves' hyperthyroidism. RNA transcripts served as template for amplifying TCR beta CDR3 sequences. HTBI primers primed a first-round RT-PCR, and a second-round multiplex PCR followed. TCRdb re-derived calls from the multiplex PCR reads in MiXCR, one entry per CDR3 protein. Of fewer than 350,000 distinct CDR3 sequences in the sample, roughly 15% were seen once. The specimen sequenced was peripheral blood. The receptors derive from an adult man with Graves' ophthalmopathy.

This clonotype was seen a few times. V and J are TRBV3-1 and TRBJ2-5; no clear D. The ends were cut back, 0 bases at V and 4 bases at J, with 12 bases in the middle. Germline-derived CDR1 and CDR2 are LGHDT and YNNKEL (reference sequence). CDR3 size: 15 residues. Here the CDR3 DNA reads TGTGCCAGCAGCCAAGATCCCAGCGTTCGAGAGACCCAGTACTTC. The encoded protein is CASSQDPSVRETQYF.

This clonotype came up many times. The CDR3 loop is CASSGPAGPQETQYF. CDR3 DNA sequence: TGCGCCAGCAGTGGTCCAGCGGGTCCCCAAGAGACCCAGTACTTC. J is TRBJ2-5 and V is TRBV10-2; maybe TRBD2 (6 bases). The CDR3 has 15 amino acids. The germline V gene encodes CDR1 WSHSY and CDR2 SAAADI. Trimming removed 4 bases at V and 1 base at J, with 13 bases between.

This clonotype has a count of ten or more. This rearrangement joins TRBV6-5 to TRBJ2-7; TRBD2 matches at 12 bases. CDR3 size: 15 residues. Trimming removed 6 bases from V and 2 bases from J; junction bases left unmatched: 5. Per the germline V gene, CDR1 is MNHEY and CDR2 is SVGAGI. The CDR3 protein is CASSPRLAGAYEQYF. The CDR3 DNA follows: TGTGCCAGCAGCCCAAGACTAGCGGGGGCCTACGAGCAGTACTTC.

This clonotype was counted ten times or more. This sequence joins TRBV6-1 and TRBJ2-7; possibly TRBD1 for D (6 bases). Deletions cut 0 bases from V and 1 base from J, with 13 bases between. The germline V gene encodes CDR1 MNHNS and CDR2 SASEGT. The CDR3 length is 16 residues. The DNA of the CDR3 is TGTGCCAGCAGTGAAGCGCAGGGGCGACAGTCCTACGAGCAGTACTTC. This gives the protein CASSEAQGRQSYEQYF.

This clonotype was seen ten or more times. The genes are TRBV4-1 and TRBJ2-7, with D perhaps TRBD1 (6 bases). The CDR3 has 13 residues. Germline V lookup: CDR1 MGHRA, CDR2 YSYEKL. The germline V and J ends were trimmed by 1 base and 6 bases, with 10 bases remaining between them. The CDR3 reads CASSQGTAAEQYF. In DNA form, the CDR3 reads TGCGCCAGCAGCCAAGGGACAGCCGCCGAGCAGTACTTC.

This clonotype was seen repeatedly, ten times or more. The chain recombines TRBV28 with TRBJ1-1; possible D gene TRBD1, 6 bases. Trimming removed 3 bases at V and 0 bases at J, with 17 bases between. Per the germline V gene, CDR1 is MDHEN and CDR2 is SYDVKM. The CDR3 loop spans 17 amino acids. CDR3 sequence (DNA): TGTGCCAGCAGTTTCCCCTCTCTGGGGGGGCTGAACACTGAAGCTTTCTTT. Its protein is CASSFPSLGGLNTEAFF.

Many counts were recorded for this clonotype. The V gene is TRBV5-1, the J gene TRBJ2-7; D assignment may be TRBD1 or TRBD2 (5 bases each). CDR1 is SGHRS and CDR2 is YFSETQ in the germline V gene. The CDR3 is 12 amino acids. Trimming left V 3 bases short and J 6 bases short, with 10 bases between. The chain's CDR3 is CASSWDGTEQYF. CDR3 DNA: TGCGCCAGCAGCTGGGACGGGACCGAGCAGTACTTC.

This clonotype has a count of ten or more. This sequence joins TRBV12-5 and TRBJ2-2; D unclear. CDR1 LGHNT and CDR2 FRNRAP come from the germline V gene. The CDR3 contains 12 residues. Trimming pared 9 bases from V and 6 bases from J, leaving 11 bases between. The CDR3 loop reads CASQGHPGELFF. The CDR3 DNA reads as TGTGCTAGCCAAGGGCACCCCGGGGAGCTGTTTTTT.

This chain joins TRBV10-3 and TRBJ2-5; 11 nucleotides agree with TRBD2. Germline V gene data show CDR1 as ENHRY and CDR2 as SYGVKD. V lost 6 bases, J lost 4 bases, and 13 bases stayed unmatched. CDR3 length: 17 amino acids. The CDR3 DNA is TGTGCCATCAGGGGTAGCGGGGGGGCCTTGGAGAGAGAGACCCAGTACTTC. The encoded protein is CAIRGSGGALERETQYF.

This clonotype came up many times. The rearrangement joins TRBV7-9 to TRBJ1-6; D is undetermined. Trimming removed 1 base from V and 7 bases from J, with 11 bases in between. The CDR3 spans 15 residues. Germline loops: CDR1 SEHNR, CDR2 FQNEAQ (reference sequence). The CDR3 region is CASSLESGRNSPLHF. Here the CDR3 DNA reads TGTGCCAGCAGCTTAGAATCCGGAAGAAATTCACCCCTCCACTTT.

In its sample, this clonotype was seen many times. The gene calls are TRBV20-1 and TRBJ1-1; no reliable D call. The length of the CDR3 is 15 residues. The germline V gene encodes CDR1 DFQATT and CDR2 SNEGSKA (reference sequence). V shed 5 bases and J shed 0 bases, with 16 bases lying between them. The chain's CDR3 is CSARVFLELNTEAFF. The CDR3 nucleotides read TGCAGTGCTCGGGTGTTTCTCGAGTTGAACACTGAAGCTTTCTTT.

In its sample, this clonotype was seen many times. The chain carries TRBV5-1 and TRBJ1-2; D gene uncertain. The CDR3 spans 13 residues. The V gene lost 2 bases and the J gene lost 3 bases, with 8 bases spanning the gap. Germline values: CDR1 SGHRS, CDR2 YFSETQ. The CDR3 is CASSFNVYYGYTF. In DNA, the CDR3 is TGCGCCAGCAGCTTCAACGTTTACTATGGCTACACCTTC.

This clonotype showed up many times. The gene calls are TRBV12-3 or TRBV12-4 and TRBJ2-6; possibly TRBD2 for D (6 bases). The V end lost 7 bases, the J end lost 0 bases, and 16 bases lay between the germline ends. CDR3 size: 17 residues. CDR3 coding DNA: TGTGCCAGCACCCGGGACTTCGCGGCCTCTGGGGCCAACGTCCTGACTTTC. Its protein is CASTRDFAASGANVLTF.

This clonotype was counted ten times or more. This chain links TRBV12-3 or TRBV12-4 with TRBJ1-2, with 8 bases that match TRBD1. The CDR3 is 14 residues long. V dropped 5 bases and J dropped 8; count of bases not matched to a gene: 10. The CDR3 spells CASSGDRQFGGYTF. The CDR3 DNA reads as TGTGCCAGCAGTGGGGACAGGCAATTCGGGGGCTACACCTTC.

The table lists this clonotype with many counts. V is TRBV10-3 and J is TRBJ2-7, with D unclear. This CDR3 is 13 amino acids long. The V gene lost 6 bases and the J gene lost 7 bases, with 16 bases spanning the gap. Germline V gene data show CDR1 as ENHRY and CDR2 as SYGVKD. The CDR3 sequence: CAIRPDPTREQYF. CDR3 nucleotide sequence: TGTGCCATCAGACCCGATCCTACGAGGGAGCAGTACTTC.

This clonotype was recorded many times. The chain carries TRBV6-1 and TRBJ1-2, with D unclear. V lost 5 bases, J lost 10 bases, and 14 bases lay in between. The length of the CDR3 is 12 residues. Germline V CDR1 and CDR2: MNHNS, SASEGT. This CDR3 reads CASSRISGIYTF. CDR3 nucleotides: TGTGCCAGCAGTAGAATATCTGGTATCTACACCTTC.

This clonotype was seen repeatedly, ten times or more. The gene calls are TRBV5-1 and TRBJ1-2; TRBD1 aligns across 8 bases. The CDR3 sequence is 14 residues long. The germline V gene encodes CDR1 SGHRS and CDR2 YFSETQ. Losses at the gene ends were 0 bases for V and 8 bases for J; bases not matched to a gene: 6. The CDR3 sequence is CASSLGQGAQGYTF. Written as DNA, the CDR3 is TGCGCCAGCAGCTTGGGGCAGGGGGCGCAAGGCTACACCTTC.

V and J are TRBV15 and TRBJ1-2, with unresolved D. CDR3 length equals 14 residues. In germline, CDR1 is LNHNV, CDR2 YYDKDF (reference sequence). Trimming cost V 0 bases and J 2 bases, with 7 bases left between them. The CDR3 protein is CATSREVGNYGYTF. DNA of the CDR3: TGTGCCACCAGCAGAGAAGTAGGGAACTATGGCTACACCTTC.

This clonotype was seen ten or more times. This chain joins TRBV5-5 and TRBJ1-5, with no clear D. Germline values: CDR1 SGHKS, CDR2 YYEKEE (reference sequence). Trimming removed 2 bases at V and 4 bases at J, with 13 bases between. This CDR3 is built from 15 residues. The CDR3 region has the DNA TGTGCCAGCAGCTTAGGACGAAACCCTAATCAGCCCCAGCATTTT. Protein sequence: CASSLGRNPNQPQHF.